The rows below give T cell receptor beta chains drawn from one sample of a study of blood T cell repertoires in COVID-19. Clones were read by immunoSEQ multiplex PCR, and TCRdb kept only the in-frame ones, dropping some. The table includes about 140,000 clones, roughly 89% detected once. The specimen sequenced was peripheral blood. The receptor source for this set is a human donor in a cohort sampled during active COVID-19. Each CDR3 is given with its conserved first and last residue. D genes are given only for firm matches. Size is omitted from some rows. Given values are once, few, many or a class for expanded clones.

clone_size	j_call	v_call	d_call	cdr3_nt	cdr3_aa
-	TRBJ1-3	TRBV5-1	-	TGCGCCAGCAGCTTGGCAGGGCGCGACACCATATATTTT	CASSLAGRDTIYF
-	TRBJ2-7	TRBV5-4	-	TGTGCCAGCAGCTTCGGACAGACCTACGAGCAGTACTTC	CASSFGQTYEQYF
few	TRBJ1-6	TRBV9	TRBD1	TGTGCCAGCAGCGCGACCGGGACAGAAAATTCACCCCTCCACTTT	CASSATGTENSPLHF
once	TRBJ2-7	TRBV28	TRBD1	TGTGCCAGCAGTTCATATGGGGGACAGGGTTTGTCCGAGCAGTACTTC	CASSSYGGQGLSEQYF
-	TRBJ2-3	TRBV21-1	-	TGTGCCAGCAGCACCAAAACTAGCGGGATATCCCTCACAGATACGCAGTATTTT	CASSTKTSGISLTDTQYF
-	TRBJ1-5	TRBV6-6	TRBD1	TGTGCCAGCAGTGGGACAGGGGGCAATCAGCCCCAGCATTTT	CASSGTGGNQPQHF
-	TRBJ1-6	TRBV27	TRBD1	TGTGCCAGCAGTTTTCAGGGGGCGGGATCACCCCTCCACTTT	CASSFQGAGSPLHF
-	TRBJ2-7	TRBV3-1/TRBV3-2	-	TGTGCCAGCAGCCAAGATCAAACAGGGAGGGAGCCATCCTACGAGCAGTACTTC	CASSQDQTGREPSYEQYF
-	TRBJ2-5	TRBV7-9	-	TGTGCCAGCAGCTTAGTGGGCGCAGGGGGGGAGACCCAGTACTTC	CASSLVGAGGETQYF
-	TRBJ2-7	TRBV28	-	TGTGCCAGCAGTCTAAGAGACGAGCAGTACTTC	CASSLRDEQYF
-	TRBJ2-1	TRBV6-2/TRBV6-3	-	TGTGCCAGCAGCCGCACTAGCATCGGTCGGTTCTTC	CASSRTSIGRFF
-	TRBJ2-2	TRBV15	-	TGTGCCACCAGCAGCGGGGTTATCACCGGGGAGCTGTTTTTT	CATSSGVITGELFF
-	TRBJ1-5	TRBV27	-	TGTGCCAGCAGTTTATCCTCCCAAGGGGGCAATCAGCCCCAGCATTTT	CASSLSSQGGNQPQHF
-	TRBJ1-4	TRBV27	-	TGTGCCAGCAGTTTAATAGGGGGAACTAATGAAAAACTGTTTTTT	CASSLIGGTNEKLFF
-	TRBJ1-3	TRBV3-1/TRBV3-2	-	TGTGCCAGCAGCCAAGGTCTGGGAAACACCATATATTTT	CASSQGLGNTIYF
-	TRBJ1-3	TRBV7-9	-	TGTGCCAGCACCCAAAACACCATATATTTT	CASTQNTIYF
-	TRBJ1-3	TRBV2	TRBD1	TGTGCCAGCAGGGGGGGGACAGGCCGCTCTGGAAACACCATATATTTT	CASRGGTGRSGNTIYF
-	TRBJ1-2	TRBV7-6	TRBD1	TGTGCCAGCTCGCCGGACAGGGGCGCTGGCTACACCTTC	CASSPDRGAGYTF
-	TRBJ2-3	TRBV7-3	-	TGTGCCAGCAGCACGCCATCAGGGAGCACAGATACGCAGTATTTT	CASSTPSGSTDTQYF
-	TRBJ1-1	TRBV9	-	TGTGCCAGCAGCGCCAACAGTGGGACATCAAACACTGAAGCTTTCTTT	CASSANSGTSNTEAFF
-	TRBJ2-7	TRBV2	-	TGTGCCAGCAGAGGGGGGGCCCTAACCTACGAGCAGTACTTC	CASRGGALTYEQYF
once	TRBJ2-1	TRBV7-2	TRBD2	TGTGCCAGCAGCTTCATTAGCGGGGGGGCCTCCTACAATGAGCAGTTCTTC	CASSFISGGASYNEQFF
-	TRBJ1-4	TRBV19	-	TGTGCCAGTAGTTTCGGACAGCTGCAGAATGAAAAACTGTTTTTT	CASSFGQLQNEKLFF
-	TRBJ1-3	TRBV9	TRBD1	TGTGCCAGCAGCCTCCGGACAGGGAAAACCTCTGGAAACACCATATATTTT	CASSLRTGKTSGNTIYF
-	TRBJ1-3	TRBV19	-	TGTGCCAGTCAGCAGGGCGTCTCTGGAAACACCATATATTTT	CASQQGVSGNTIYF
-	TRBJ2-7	TRBV24-1	-	TGTGCCACCGGAAGAGGGAGTGAGCCCTACGAGCAGTACTTC	CATGRGSEPYEQYF
-	TRBJ1-1	TRBV18	-	TGTGCCAGCTCACCACGGCAACTATCAAGTGGGAACACTGAAGCTTTCTTT	CASSPRQLSSGNTEAFF
-	TRBJ1-5	TRBV9	-	TGTGCCAGCAGCGTAGAGGGGGGGCAAAATCAGCCCCAGCATTTT	CASSVEGGQNQPQHF
-	TRBJ1-2	TRBV7-9	TRBD1	TGTGCCAGCAGCCCACGGGACAGGGTAGGAAACTATGGCTACACCTTC	CASSPRDRVGNYGYTF
-	TRBJ1-1	TRBV2	-	TGTGCCAGCAGTAAACCGGGACAAAAAGGGGCTTTCTTT	CASSKPGQKGAFF
-	TRBJ1-1	TRBV27	-	TGTGCCAGCAGTTTACCGGGCCAGGGTGGCACTGAAGCTTTCTTT	CASSLPGQGGTEAFF
-	TRBJ1-5	TRBV20-1	-	TGCAGTGCTAGTGCGTCGACTCTCGAGCCCCAGCATTTT	CSASASTLEPQHF
-	TRBJ2-7	TRBV27	TRBD2	TGTGCCAGCAGTTTAGCGGGAGGCGTCTACGAGCAGTACTTC	CASSLAGGVYEQYF
-	TRBJ2-5	TRBV15	TRBD1	TGTGCCACCAGCCGAAGGGACAGGGGTCAGACCCAGTACTTC	CATSRRDRGQTQYF
-	TRBJ2-1	TRBV5-8	-	TGTGCCAGCAGCTTGGAGGCTAGCCCCGCCGTCTTC	CASSLEASPAVF
few	TRBJ1-5	TRBV6-5	-	TGTGCCAGCAGAAGGGGGGGGGATCAGCCCCAGCATTTT	CASRRGGDQPQHF
few	TRBJ2-7	TRBV7-3	-	TGTGCCCCAGGGGGGATAACAGCTTACGAGCAGTACTTC	CAPGGITAYEQYF